These 9 T cell receptor beta chains originate from one sample sequenced in a study of T cell changes during pregnancy in multiple sclerosis. Some clones are missing from TCRdb's copy, which holds only in-frame ones; the method was immunoSEQ multiplex PCR. The sample includes tens of thousands of clones, about 91% seen only once; the top ten take 0.15% to 0.25%. Sequencing was performed on CD4+ T cells from peripheral blood mononuclear cells, taken in the second trimester of pregnancy. These receptors originate from a female donor with multiple sclerosis, enrolled in a pregnancy study.

This chain uses TRBV5-4 with TRBJ2-1; possible D gene TRBD2, 6 bases. The CDR3 has 17 residues. The ends were cut back, 1 base at V and 0 bases at J, with 14 bases in the middle. CDR1 is SGHNT and CDR2 is YYREEE in the germline V gene (reference sequence). The CDR3 here is CASSLSRERFSYNEQFF. The CDR3 DNA reads as TGTGCCAGCAGCTTGTCCCGGGAGCGGTTCTCCTACAATGAGCAGTTCTTC.

The chain carries TRBV30 and TRBJ1-2; unclear D gene. Germline values: CDR1 GTSNPN, CDR2 SVGIG (reference sequence). V gave up 3 bases and J gave up 0 bases, with 14 bases separating them. This CDR3 has 15 residues. The CDR3 DNA reads as TGTGCCTGGAGCCTCCGTGTGGCAGCTAACTATGGCTACACCTTC. This encodes CAWSLRVAANYGYTF.

This clone was counted a single time. This chain's CDR3 is CASSPGERNSPLHF. The CDR3 nucleotides read TGCGCCAGCAGTCCAGGGGAGAGGAATTCACCCCTCCACTTT. V is TRBV5-1 and J is TRBJ1-6; possible D gene TRBD1, 6 bases. Germline CDR1 is SGHRS and CDR2 is YFSETQ. The CDR3 spans 14 residues. V shed 5 bases and J shed 7 bases, with 13 bases lying between them. Combining the CDR3 with reference TRBV5-1 and TRBJ1-6 gives the whole variable domain KAGVTQTPRYLIKTRGQQVTLSCSPISGHRSVSWYQQTPGQGLQFLFEYFSETQRNKGNFPGRFSGRQFSNSRSEMNVSTLELGDSALYLCASSPGERNSPLHFGNGTRLTVT.

V usage is TRBV6-1 and J usage is TRBJ1-2; 9 bases are shared with TRBD1. CDR1 and CDR2 from the germline V gene are MNHNS and SASEGT. The V gene end was trimmed by 4 bases and the J gene end by 4 bases; junction bases not matched to a gene: 10. This CDR3 has 16 residues. The CDR3 DNA reads as TGTGCCAGCAGTGCCACTACAGGGGGCGCGGGCTATGGCTACACCTTC. Translation: CASSATTGGAGYGYTF.

This chain uses TRBV7-9 with TRBJ1-1, with 12 positions matching TRBD1. V gave up 3 bases and J gave up 4 bases; unmatched junction bases: 3. CDR3 length equals 15 residues. Per the germline V gene, CDR1 is SEHNR and CDR2 is FQNEAQ (reference sequence). CDR3 bases: TGTGCCAGCAGCTTCGGGACAGGGGGCAGCACTGAAGCTTTCTTT. It yields the protein CASSFGTGGSTEAFF.

This chain connects TRBV7-9 to TRBJ2-5; TRBD2 is a possible D gene (5 bases). There are 14 residues in the CDR3. V was pared by 2 bases and J by 4 bases, with 11 bases between. From germline, CDR1 is SEHNR and CDR2 FQNEAQ (reference sequence). The CDR3 DNA is TGTGCCAGCAGCTTAAGTTTAGCGATAGAGACCCAGTACTTC. Its translation: CASSLSLAIETQYF. The variable domain in full, completed from reference TRBV7-9 and TRBJ2-5, reads DTGVSQNPRHKITKRGQNVTFRCDPISEHNRLYWYRQTLGQGPEFLTYFQNEAQLEKSRLLSDRFSAERPKGSFSTLEIQRTEQGDSAMYLCASSLSLAIETQYFGPGTRLLVL.

The CDR3: CASSLAIGTSGLNEQFF. CDR3 coding DNA: TGCGCCAGCAGCTTGGCCATTGGGACTAGCGGGCTCAATGAGCAGTTCTTC. The rearrangement joins TRBV5-1 to TRBJ2-1; 12 nucleotides line up with TRBD2. The germline CDR1 and CDR2 sequences are SGHRS and YFSETQ. Trimming removed 0 bases from V and 6 bases from J; junction bases left unmatched: 7. The CDR3 runs to 17 residues.

The V and J genes are TRBV9 and TRBJ2-2, with D unresolved. The V gene lost 6 bases and the J gene lost 3 bases, with 12 bases spanning the gap. This CDR3 has 14 amino acids. Germline assignment: CDR1 SGDLS and CDR2 YYNGEE. For the CDR3, the DNA is TGTGCCAGCACCATCTTTGGGCACACCGGGGAGCTGTTTTTT. It encodes CASTIFGHTGELFF.

The rearrangement links TRBV5-1 to TRBJ1-6; D is undetermined. The V gene lost 0 bases and the J gene lost 10 bases, with 8 bases spanning the gap. There are 13 residues in the CDR3. Germline V gives CDR1 SGHRS, CDR2 YFSETQ. CDR3 sequence reads: CASSLGRGSPLHF. The CDR3 bases are TGCGCCAGCAGCTTGGGACGGGGATCACCCCTCCACTTT.